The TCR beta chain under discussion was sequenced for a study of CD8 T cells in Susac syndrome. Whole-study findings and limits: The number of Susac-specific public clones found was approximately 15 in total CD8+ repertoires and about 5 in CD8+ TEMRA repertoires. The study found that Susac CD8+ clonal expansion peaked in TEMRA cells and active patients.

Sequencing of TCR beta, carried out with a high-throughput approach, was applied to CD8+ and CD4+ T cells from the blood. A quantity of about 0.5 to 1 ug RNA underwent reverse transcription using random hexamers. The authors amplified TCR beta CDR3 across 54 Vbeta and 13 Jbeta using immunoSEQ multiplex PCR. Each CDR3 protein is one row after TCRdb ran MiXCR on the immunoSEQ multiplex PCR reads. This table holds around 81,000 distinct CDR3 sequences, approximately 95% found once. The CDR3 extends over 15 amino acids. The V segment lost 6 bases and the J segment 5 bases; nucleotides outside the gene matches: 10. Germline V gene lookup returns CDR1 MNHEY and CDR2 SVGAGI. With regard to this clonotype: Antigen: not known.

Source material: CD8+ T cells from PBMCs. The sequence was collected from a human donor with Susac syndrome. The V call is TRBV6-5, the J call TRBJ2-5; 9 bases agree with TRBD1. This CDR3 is CASSSGQGISETQYF. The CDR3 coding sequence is TGTGCCAGCAGCTCGGGACAGGGTATATCGGAGACCCAGTACTTC.